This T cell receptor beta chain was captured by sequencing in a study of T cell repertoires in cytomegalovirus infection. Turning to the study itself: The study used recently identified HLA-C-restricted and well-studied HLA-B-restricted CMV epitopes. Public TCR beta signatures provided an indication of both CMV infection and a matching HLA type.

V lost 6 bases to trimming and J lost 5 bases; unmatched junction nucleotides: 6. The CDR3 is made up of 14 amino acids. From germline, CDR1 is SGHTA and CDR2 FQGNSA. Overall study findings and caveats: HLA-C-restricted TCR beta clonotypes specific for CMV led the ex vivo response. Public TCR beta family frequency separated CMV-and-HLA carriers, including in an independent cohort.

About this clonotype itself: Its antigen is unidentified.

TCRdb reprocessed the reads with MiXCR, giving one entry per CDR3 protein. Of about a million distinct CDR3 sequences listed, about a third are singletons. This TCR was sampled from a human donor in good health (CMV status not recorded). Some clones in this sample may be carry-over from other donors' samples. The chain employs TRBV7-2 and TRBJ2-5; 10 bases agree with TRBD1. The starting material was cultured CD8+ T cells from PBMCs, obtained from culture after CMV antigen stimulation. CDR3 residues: CASSSTGGQETQYF. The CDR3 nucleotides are TGTGCCAGCAGTTCGACAGGGGGCCAGGAGACCCAGTACTTC.